This T cell receptor beta chain was sequenced for a study of blood T cell repertoires in COVID-19. TCRdb's copy holds only in-frame clones and misses some; the assay was immunoSEQ multiplex PCR. The sample includes around 300,000 clones, roughly 90% of them seen just once. Ages ranged from about 18 to 89 years, with residence in approximately 25 US areas. V lost 3 bases, J lost 11 bases, and 6 bases stayed unmatched. CDR1 is SGHVS and CDR2 is FNYEAQ in the germline V gene. The CDR3 runs to 12 residues. The clonotype originates from a woman aged 60-75 years who had recovered from COVID-19. The chain recombines TRBV7-6 with TRBJ1-1, with 7 bases matching TRBD1. The source material was PBMCs or T cells enriched from blood (not recorded which). The CDR3 DNA reads TGTGCCAGCAGCTTTTTAAAGGGGGCCGCTTTCTTT. Its protein is CASSFLKGAAFF.